This T cell receptor (beta chain) was sequenced in a study of CD8 T cells in ankylosing spondylitis. Generation of TCR beta libraries employed quantitative 5'-RACE incorporating molecular barcodes. Each CDR3 protein gets one entry after TCRdb re-called the 5' RACE reads with MiXCR. Here the sample spans just under 550,000 distinct CDR3 sequences, about 12% being singletons. As concerns this clonotype: The antigen is unknown.

V was pared by 0 bases and J by 12 bases, with 14 bases between. The CDR3 is 13 residues long. In germline, CDR1 is MNHNS, CDR2 SASEGT. Study findings and constraints: As reported, disease-linked clones showed significant enrichment in matched ankylosing spondylitis synovial fluid. CD8+ by phenotype, disease-linked clones were relatively rare in peripheral blood. Earlier studies detected some motif variants in reactive arthritis synovial fluid and blood. In ankylosing spondylitis blood, a motif of about 8 highly homologous TCR beta variants appeared characteristic.

The rearrangement joins TRBV6-1 to TRBJ1-1; no clear D gene. The sample comprised blood, either unsorted or a sorted T cell fraction (not recorded which). This TCR derives from a male donor with ankylosing spondylitis. In DNA, the CDR3 is TGTGCCAGCAGTGAAGCGCGATGGCCCGGGACTTTCTTT. Translating it yields CASSEARWPGTFF.